This T cell receptor beta chain is drawn from a study of T-cell reconstitution after alpha-beta-depleted transplantation in children. The V and J ends lost 3 bases and 1 base respectively, with 10 bases between them. The CDR3 loop spans 15 amino acids. Germline V gene sequence: CDR1 SNHLY, CDR2 FYNNEI. Unique molecular identifiers were used to barcode this TCRbeta library. TCRdb reprocessed the PCR reads with MiXCR, giving one entry per CDR3 protein. The table has some 490,000 distinct CDR3 sequences, under 15% seen once. This TCR derives from a human donor who donated a stem cell graft to a child with combined immunodeficiency. This specimen was PBMCs from the stem cell graft donor, taken from the stem cell graft. The V call is TRBV2, the J call TRBJ1-5; no clear D. This chain's CDR3 is CASSERLGSNQPQHF. CDR3 DNA: TGTGCCAGCAGTGAGAGGTTGGGGAGCAATCAGCCCCAGCATTTT.